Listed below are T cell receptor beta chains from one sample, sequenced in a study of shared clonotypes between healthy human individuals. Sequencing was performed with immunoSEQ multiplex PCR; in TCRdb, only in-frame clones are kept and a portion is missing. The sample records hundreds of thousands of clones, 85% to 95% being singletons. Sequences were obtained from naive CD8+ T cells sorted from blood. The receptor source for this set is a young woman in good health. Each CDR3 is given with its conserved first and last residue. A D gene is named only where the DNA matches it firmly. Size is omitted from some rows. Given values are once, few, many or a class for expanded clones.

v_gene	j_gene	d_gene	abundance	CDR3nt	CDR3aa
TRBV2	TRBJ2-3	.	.	TGTGCCAGCGGTGGGGAGTATTTT	CASGGEYF
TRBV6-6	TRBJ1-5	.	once	TGTGCCAGCAGGCAGGAAATTAATCAGCCCCAGCATTTT	CASRQEINQPQHF
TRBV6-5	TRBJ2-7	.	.	TGTGCCAGCAGTTATAGTCGGGAATCGTCCGAGCAGTACTTC	CASSYSRESSEQYF
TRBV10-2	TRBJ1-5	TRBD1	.	TGCGCCAGCGGCGACAGGGGGGGACAGCCCCAGCATTTT	CASGDRGGQPQHF
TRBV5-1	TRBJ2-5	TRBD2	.	TGCGCCAGCAGCCCGCAAGGAGACGTAGCGGGAAAGACCCAGTACTTC	CASSPQGDVAGKTQYF
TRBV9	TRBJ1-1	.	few	TGTGCCAGCAGCGTGAACCCCTTCGGTGGGAACACTGAAGCTTTCTTT	CASSVNPFGGNTEAFF
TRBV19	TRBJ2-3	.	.	TGTGCCAGTAGTATTGGGCTAGGGGCAGATACGCAGTATTTT	CASSIGLGADTQYF
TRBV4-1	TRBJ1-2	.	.	TGCGCCAGCAGCCATACGTGGGCGGGAGATTATGGCTACACCTTC	CASSHTWAGDYGYTF
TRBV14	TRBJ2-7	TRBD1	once	TGTGCCAGCAGCCAGCTGACAGGGGGTAACTACGAGCAGTACTTC	CASSQLTGGNYEQYF
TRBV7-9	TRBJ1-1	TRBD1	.	TGTGCCAGCAGCTTTACTGTGGACAGGCTGTCGAACACTGAAGCTTTCTTT	CASSFTVDRLSNTEAFF
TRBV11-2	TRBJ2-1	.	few	TGTGCCAGCAGCTTGGGTAATGAGCAGTTCTTC	CASSLGNEQFF
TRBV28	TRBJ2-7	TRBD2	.	TGTGCCAGCAGTCCCGAGGCGGGGCGGGAGAGGTACGAGCAGTACTTC	CASSPEAGRERYEQYF
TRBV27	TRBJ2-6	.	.	TGTGCCAGCAGTCCGCTCTTATCTGGGGCCAACGTCCTGACTTTC	CASSPLLSGANVLTF
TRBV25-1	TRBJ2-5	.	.	TGTGCCAGCAGTGAATTCCCAGCCGTAGGAGAGACCCAGTACTTC	CASSEFPAVGETQYF
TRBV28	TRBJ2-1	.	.	TGTGCCAGCAGGATCGGGTTCTACAATGAGCAGTTCTTC	CASRIGFYNEQFF
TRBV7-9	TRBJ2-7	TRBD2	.	TGTGCCAGCAGCTCCCGGACTAGCGGTCCCTACGAGCAGTACTTC	CASSSRTSGPYEQYF
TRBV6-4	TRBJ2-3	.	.	TGTGCCAGCAGTGACAGTCTCACAGATACGCAGTATTTT	CASSDSLTDTQYF
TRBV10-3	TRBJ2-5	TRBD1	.	TGTGCCATCAGTGAGCGGACAGGGATCCAAGAGACCCAGTACTTC	CAISERTGIQETQYF
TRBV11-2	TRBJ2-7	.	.	TGTGCCAGCAGCCCCCCCGTCAGGCCGACCTACGAGCAGTACTTC	CASSPPVRPTYEQYF
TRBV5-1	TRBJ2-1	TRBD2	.	TGCGCCAGCAGCTTAAGGGCGGGAGGTACGAACAATGAGCAGTTCTTC	CASSLRAGGTNNEQFF
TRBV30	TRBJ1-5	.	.	TGTGCCTGGACGCAGTGGGGCATGGCCCAGCATTTT	CAWTQWGMAQHF
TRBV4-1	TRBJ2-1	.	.	TGCGCCAGCAGCCAAGATTCTCACTATCCCTACAATGAGCAGTTCTTC	CASSQDSHYPYNEQFF
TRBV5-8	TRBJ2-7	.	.	TGTGCCAGCAGCTTGGAACGAGTTCTGGGAAACTACGAGCAGTACTTC	CASSLERVLGNYEQYF
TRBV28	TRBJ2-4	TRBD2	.	TGTGCCAGCAGTTCCGACCAGACTAGCGGGAGAGAAAACATTCAGTACTTC	CASSSDQTSGRENIQYF
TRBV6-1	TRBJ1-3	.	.	TGTGCCAGCCTCGTTCAGGGGATCTCTGGAAACACCATATATTTT	CASLVQGISGNTIYF
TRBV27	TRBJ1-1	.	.	TGTGCCAGCAGTTGGGGAAGGGGCCCCTCTGAAGCTTTCTTT	CASSWGRGPSEAFF
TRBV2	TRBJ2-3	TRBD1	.	TGTGCCAGTAGGGACAGTACAACTAGCACAGATACGCAGTATTTT	CASRDSTTSTDTQYF
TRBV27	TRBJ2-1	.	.	TGTGCCAGCACGATTAGGAGCTCCTACAATGAGCAGTTCTTC	CASTIRSSYNEQFF
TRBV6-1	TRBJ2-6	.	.	TGTGCCAGCATGAAGTGGGGCGAGGCCAACGTCCTGACTTTC	CASMKWGEANVLTF
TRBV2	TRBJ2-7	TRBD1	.	TGTGCCAGCAGTGATAGGGACAGGGTCTCCTACGAGCAGTACTTC	CASSDRDRVSYEQYF
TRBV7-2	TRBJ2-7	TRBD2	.	TGTGCCAGCACGGCGGGGGGACCCGGAGACGAGCAGTACTTC	CASTAGGPGDEQYF
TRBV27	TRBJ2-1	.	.	TGTGCCAGCAGTTTATACGGACATAACAATGAGCAGTTCTTC	CASSLYGHNNEQFF
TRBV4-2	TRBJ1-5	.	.	TGTGCCAGCAGCCAAGATTTGGGTTTTGTTCAGCCCCAGCATTTT	CASSQDLGFVQPQHF
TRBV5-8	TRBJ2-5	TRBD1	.	TGTGCCAGCAGCATCATACAGGGGCCCCAAGGCACCCAGTACTTC	CASSIIQGPQGTQYF
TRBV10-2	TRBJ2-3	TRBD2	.	TGCGCCAGCACCAGTAGCGGGAGAGTTACAGATACGCAGTATTTT	CASTSSGRVTDTQYF
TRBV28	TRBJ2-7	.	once	TGTGCCAGCAGCCACCTCTACTACGAGCAGTACTTC	CASSHLYYEQYF
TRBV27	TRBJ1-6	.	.	TGTGCCAGCGGCCTCGGCTCCTATAATTCACCCCTCCACTTT	CASGLGSYNSPLHF
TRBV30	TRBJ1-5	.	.	TGTGCCTGGAGTGTATCGTCTTTCCGAAATCAGCCCCAGCATTTT	CAWSVSSFRNQPQHF
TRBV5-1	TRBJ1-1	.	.	TGCGCCAGCAGCTTGGTTGAAGGGGAAGGAACTGAAGCTTTCTTT	CASSLVEGEGTEAFF
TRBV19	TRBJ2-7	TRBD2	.	TGTGCCAGTAGTATTCGAAGGACTAGCGGGAGTTACGAGCAGTACTTC	CASSIRRTSGSYEQYF
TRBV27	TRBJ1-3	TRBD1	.	TGTGCCAGCAGTGCACAGGGGAGCTCTGGAAACACCATATATTTT	CASSAQGSSGNTIYF
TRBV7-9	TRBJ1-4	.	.	TGTGCCAGCAGCATCTTTAGGCTGGGGACCCGTGAAAAACTGTTTTTT	CASSIFRLGTREKLFF
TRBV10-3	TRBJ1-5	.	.	TGTGCCATCAGTGAGACGCGTCTCGCGGGTAACCAGCCCCAGCATTTT	CAISETRLAGNQPQHF
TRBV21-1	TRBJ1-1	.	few	TGTGCCAGCAGCAAAGTCAAGTCTGAAGCTTTCTTT	CASSKVKSEAFF
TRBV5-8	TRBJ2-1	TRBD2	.	TGTGCCAGCAGCTTTAGCGGGAGGGCCGGACAGTTCTTC	CASSFSGRAGQFF
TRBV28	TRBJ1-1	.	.	TGTGCCACCACACCCCAAGTGAACACTGAAGCTTTCTTT	CATTPQVNTEAFF
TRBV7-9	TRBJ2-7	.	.	TGTGCCAGCAGCTTTTTATACGGGGTGAGCTCCTACGAGCAGTACTTC	CASSFLYGVSSYEQYF